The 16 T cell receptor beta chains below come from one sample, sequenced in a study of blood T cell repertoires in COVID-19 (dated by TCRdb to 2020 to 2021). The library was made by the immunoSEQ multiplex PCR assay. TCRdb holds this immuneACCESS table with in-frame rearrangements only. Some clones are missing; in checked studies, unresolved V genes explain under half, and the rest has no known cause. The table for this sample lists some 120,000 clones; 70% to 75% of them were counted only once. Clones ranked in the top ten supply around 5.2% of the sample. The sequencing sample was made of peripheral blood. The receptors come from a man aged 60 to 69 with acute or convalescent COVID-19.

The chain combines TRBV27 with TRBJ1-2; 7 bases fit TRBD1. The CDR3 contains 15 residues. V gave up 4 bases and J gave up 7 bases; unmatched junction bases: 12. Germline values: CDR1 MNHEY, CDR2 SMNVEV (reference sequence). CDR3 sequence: CASSSNRQGPTGYTF. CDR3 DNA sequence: TGTGCCAGCAGTTCCAATCGACAGGGTCCAACTGGCTACACCTTC.

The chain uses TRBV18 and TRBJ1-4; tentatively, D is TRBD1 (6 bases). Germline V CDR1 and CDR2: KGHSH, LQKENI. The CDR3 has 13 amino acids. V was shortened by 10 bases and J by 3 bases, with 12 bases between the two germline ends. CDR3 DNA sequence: TGTGCCACCGCGGACAGCCCTAATGAAAAACTGTTTTTT. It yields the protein CATADSPNEKLFF.

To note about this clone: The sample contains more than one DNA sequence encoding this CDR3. The CDR3 DNA is TGTGCCTGGAGTGTACAGGGAAATCAGCCCCAGCATTTT. Residues: CAWSVQGNQPQHF. This chain connects TRBV30 to TRBJ1-5, with a tentative D call TRBD1 (6 bases). Germline CDR1 GTSNPN, CDR2 SVGIG (reference sequence). This CDR3 is built from 13 residues. Trimming took off 0 bases at V and 4 bases at J, with 7 bases between the two ends.

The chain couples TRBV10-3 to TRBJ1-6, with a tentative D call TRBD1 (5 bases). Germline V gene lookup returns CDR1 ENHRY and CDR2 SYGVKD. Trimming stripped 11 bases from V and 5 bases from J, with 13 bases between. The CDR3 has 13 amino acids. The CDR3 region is CAVRRADNSPLHF. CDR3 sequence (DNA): TGTGCCGTCCGCAGGGCAGATAATTCACCCCTCCACTTT.

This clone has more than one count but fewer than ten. Written as DNA, the CDR3 is TGTGCCAGTAGTATAGGAACAGGGACTAACTATGGCTACACCTTC. Translation gives CASSIGTGTNYGYTF. J is TRBJ1-2 and V is TRBV19; TRBD1 is a possible D gene (6 bases). Germline V gene lookup returns CDR1 LNHDA and CDR2 SQIVND (reference sequence). This CDR3 has 15 residues. V was trimmed by 1 base and J by 0 bases, leaving 9 bases between them. Filled out from reference TRBV19 and TRBJ1-2, the complete variable domain reads DGGITQSPKYLFRKEGQNVTLSCEQNLNHDAMYWYRQDPGQGLRLIYYSQIVNDFQKGDIAEGYSVSREKKESFPLTVTSAQKNPTAFYLCASSIGTGTNYGYTFGSGTRLTVV.

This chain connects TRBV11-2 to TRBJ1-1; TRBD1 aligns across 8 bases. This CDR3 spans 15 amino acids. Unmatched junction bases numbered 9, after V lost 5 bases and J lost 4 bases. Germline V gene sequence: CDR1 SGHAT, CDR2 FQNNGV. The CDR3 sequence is CASSPTTGGPTEAFF. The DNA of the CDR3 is TGTGCCAGCAGCCCTACCACAGGGGGACCCACTGAAGCTTTCTTT.

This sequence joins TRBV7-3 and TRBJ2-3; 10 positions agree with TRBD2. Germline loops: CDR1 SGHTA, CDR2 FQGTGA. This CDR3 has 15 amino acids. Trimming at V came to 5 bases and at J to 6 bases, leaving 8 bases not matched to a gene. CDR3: CASSLRTSGADTQYF. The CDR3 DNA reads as TGTGCCAGCAGCCTCAGGACTAGCGGAGCCGATACGCAGTATTTT.

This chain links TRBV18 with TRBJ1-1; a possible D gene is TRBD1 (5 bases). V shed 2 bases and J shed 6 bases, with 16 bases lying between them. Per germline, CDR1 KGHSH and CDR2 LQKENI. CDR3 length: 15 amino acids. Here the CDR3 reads CASSPGRQGFSEAFF. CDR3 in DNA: TGTGCCAGCTCACCAGGGCGGCAGGGTTTTTCTGAAGCTTTCTTT.

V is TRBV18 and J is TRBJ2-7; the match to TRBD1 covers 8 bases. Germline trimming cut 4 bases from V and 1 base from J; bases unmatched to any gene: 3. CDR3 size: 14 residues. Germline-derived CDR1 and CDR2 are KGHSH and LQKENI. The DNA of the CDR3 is TGTGCCAGCTCACTGGGACAGGCATCCTACGAGCAGTACTTC. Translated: CASSLGQASYEQYF.

The CDR3 is CASSEGRGNGQPQHF. CDR3 nucleotides: TGTGCCAGCAGTGAAGGCAGGGGAAATGGTCAGCCCCAGCATTTT. The gene calls are TRBV6-1 and TRBJ1-5; D might be TRBD1 (6 bases). V was cut by 1 base and J by 6 bases, with 13 bases left in between. CDR3 length equals 15 residues. Germline loops: CDR1 MNHNS, CDR2 SASEGT.

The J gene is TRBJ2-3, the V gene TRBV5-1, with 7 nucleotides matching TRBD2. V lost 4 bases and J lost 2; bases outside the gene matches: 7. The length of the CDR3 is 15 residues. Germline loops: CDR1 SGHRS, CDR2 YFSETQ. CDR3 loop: CASSLLAASTDTQYF. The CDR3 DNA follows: TGCGCCAGCAGCCTTCTAGCGGCATCCACAGATACGCAGTATTTT.

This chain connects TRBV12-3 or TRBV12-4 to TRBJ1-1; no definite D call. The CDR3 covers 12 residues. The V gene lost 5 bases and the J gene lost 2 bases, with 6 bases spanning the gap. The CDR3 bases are TGTGCCAGCAGTCTATTTAACACTGAAGCTTTCTTT. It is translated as CASSLFNTEAFF.

DNA of the CDR3: TGTGCCAGCAGTTCTAGGACTAACTCCAGGGAGCTGTTTTTT. Encoded protein: CASSSRTNSRELFF. V and J are TRBV6-6 and TRBJ2-2; a weak D match, TRBD2 (6 bases). Germline lookup yields CDR1 MNHNY and CDR2 SVGAGI (reference sequence). There are 14 residues in the CDR3. The germline V and J ends were trimmed by 4 bases and 9 bases, with 15 bases remaining between them.

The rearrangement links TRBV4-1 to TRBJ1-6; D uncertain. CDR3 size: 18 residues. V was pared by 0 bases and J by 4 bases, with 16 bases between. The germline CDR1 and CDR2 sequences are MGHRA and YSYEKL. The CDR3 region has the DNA TGCGCCAGCAGCCAAGATCGAGCGAGGGTCCTATATAATTCACCCCTCCACTTT. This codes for CASSQDRARVLYNSPLHF.

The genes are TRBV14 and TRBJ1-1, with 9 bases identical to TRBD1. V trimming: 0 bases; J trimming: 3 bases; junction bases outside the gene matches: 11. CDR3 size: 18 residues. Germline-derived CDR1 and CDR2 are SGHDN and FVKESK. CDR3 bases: TGTGCCAGCAGCCAAGATACGCGGGACAGGGTGAGATACACTGAAGCTTTCTTT. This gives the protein CASSQDTRDRVRYTEAFF.

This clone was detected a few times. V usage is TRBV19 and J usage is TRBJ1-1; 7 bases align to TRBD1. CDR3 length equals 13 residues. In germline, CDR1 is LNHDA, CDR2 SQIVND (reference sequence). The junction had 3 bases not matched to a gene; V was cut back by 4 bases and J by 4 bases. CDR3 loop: CASSKTGRTEAFF. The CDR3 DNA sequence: TGTGCCAGTAGTAAGACAGGGCGCACTGAAGCTTTCTTT.